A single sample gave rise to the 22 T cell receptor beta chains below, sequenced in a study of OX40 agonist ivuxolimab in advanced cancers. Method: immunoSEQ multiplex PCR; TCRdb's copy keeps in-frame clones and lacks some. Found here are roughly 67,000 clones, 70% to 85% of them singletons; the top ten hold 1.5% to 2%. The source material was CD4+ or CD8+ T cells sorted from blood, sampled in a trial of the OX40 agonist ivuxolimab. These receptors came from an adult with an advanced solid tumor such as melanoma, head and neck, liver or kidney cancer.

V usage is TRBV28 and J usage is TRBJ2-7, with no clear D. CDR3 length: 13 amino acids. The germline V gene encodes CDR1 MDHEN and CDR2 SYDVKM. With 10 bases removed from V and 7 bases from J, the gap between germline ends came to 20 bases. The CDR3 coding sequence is TGTGCCACTCTACCCAGCGCACCTACGGAGCAGTACTTC. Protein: CATLPSAPTEQYF.

CDR3 residues: CASSMTSGRTETQYF. For the CDR3, the DNA is TGTGCCAGCAGTATGACTAGCGGGAGAACCGAGACCCAGTACTTC. This chain connects TRBV5-5 to TRBJ2-5, with 12 bases fitting TRBD2. This CDR3 spans 15 amino acids. Germline CDR1 and CDR2: SGHKS and YYEKEE (reference sequence). The J segment lost 5 bases and the V segment lost 5 bases, leaving 7 bases of the junction unmatched.

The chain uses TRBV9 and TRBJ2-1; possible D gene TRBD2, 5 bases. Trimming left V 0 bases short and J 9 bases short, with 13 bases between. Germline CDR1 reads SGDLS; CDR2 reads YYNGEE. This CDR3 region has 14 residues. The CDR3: CASSVEIGAGEQFF. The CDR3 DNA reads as TGTGCCAGCAGCGTAGAAATAGGTGCGGGTGAGCAGTTCTTC.

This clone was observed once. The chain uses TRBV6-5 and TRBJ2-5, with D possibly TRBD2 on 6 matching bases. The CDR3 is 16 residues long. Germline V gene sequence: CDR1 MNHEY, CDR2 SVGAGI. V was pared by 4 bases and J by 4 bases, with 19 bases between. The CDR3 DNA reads TGTGCCAGCAGTTCTCCGTACGGGGGACTGCGAGAGACCCAGTACTTC. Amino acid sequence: CASSSPYGGLRETQYF.

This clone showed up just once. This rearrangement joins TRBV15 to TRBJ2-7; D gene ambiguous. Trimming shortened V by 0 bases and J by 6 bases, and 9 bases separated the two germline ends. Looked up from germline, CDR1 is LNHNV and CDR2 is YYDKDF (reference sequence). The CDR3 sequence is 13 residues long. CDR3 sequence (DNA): TGTGCCACCAGCAGAGATACGGTAGGCGAGCAGTACTTC. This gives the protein CATSRDTVGEQYF.

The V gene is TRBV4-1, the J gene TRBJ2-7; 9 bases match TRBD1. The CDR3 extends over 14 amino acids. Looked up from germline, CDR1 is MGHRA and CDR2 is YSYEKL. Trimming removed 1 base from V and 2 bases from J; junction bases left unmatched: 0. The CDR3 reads CASSQGQGAYEQYF. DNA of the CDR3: TGCGCCAGCAGCCAAGGACAGGGGGCCTACGAGCAGTACTTC.

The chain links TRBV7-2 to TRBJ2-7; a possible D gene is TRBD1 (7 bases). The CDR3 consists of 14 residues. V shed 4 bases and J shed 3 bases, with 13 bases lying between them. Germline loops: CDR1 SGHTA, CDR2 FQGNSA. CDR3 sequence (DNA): TGTGCCAGCAGCTCTCAGGGGGGTGGCTACGAGCAGTACTTC. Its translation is CASSSQGGGYEQYF.

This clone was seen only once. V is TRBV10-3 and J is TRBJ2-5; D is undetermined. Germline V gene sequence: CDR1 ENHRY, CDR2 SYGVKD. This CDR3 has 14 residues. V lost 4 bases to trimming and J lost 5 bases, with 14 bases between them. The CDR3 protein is CAISVDPDGETQYF. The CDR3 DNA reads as TGTGCCATCAGTGTCGACCCCGATGGGGAGACCCAGTACTTC.

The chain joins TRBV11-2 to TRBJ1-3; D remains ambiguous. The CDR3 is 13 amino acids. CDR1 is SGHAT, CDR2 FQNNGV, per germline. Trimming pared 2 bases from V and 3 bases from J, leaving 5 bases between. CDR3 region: CASSLINGNTIYF. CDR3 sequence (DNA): TGTGCCAGCAGCTTAATAAATGGAAACACCATATATTTT.

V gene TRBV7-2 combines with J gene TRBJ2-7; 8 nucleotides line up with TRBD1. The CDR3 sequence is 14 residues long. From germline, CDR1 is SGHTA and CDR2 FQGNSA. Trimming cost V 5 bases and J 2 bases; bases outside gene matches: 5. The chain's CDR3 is CASSRRQGPYEQYF. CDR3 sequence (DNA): TGTGCCAGCAGCCGCCGACAGGGGCCCTACGAGCAGTACTTC.

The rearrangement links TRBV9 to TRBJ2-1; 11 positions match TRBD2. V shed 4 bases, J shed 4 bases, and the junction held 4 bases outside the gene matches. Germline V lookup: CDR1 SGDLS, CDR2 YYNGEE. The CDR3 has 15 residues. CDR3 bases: TGTGCCAGCAGCAAGGGACTAGCGGTGTACAATGAGCAGTTCTTC. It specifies CASSKGLAVYNEQFF.

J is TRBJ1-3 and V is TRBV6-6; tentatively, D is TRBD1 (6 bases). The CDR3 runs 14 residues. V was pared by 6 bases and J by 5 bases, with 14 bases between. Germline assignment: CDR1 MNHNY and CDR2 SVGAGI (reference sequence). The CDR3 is CASRAGALRNTIYF. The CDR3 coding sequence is TGTGCCAGCAGGGCGGGGGCCCTCAGAAACACCATATATTTT.

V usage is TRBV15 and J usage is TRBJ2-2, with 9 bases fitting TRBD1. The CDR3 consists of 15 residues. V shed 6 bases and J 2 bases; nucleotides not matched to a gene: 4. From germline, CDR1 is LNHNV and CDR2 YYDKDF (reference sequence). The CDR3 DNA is TGTGCCACCAGGAGGACAGGGGTAAACACCGGGGAGCTGTTTTTT. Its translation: CATRRTGVNTGELFF.

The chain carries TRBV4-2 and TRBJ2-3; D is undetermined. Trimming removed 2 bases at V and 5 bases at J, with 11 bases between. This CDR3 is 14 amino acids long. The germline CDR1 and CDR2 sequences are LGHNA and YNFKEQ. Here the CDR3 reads CASSQRSSEDTQYF. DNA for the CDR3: TGTGCCAGCAGCCAAAGATCCAGCGAAGATACGCAGTATTTT.

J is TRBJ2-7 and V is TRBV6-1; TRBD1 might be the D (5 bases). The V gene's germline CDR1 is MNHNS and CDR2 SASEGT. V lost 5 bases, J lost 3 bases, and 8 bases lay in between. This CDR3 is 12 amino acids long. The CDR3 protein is CASSRGYYEQYF. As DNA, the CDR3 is TGTGCCAGCAGTAGGGGCTACTACGAGCAGTACTTC.

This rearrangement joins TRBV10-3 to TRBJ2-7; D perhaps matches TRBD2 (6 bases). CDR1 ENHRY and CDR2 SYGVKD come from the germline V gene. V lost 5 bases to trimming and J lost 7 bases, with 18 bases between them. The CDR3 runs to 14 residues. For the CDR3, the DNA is TGTGCCATCAGTCCAGCGGGCCATGGTGGGGAGCAGTACTTC. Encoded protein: CAISPAGHGGEQYF.

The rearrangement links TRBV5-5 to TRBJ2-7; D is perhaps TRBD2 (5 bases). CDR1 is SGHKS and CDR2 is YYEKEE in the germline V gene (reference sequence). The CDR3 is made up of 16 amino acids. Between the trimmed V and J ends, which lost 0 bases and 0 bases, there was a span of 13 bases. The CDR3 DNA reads TGTGCCAGCAGCTTGGATCAGGAAGCGGCCTCCTACGAGCAGTACTTC. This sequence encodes CASSLDQEAASYEQYF.

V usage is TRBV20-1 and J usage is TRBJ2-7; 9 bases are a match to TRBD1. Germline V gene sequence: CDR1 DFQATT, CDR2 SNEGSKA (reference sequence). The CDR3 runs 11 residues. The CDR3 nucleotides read TGCGGGGGACAGGGCTCCTACGAGCAGTACTTC. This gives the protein CGGQGSYEQYF.

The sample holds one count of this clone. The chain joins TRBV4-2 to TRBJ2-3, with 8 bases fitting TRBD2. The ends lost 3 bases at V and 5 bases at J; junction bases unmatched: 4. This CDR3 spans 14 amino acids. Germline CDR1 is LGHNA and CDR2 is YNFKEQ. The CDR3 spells CASSHQAGEDTQYF. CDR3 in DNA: TGTGCCAGCAGCCACCAAGCGGGAGAAGATACGCAGTATTTT.

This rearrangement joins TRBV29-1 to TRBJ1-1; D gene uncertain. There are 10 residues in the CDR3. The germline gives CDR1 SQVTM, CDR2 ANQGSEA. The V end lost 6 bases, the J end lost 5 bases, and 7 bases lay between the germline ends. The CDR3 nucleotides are TGCAGCGTAGCTCAGACTGAAGCTTTCTTT. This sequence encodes CSVAQTEAFF.

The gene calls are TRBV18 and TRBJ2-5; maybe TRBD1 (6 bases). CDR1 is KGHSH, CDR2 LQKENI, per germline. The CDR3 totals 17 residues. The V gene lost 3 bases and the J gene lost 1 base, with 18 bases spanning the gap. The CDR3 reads CASSPLPRGNLQETQYF. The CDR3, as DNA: TGTGCCAGCTCACCGCTACCAAGGGGGAATCTCCAAGAGACCCAGTACTTC.

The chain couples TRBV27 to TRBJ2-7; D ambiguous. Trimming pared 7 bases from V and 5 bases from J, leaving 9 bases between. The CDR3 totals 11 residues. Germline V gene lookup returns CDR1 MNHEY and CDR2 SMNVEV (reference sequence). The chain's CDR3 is CASTPRDEQYF. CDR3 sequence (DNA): TGTGCCAGCACCCCCCGCGACGAGCAGTACTTC.